This record covers a single T cell receptor beta chain. The antigen is not known. Profiling relied on immunoSEQ multiplex PCR, and the TCRdb table lists in-frame clones only, not all of them. Of roughly 150,000 clones detected, 90% to 95% appear once; the ten largest clones hold approximately 7%. Timing groups of about 4 and about 12 weeks for second doses were pooled. This sample was taken from a study of T cell responses to AZD1222 COVID-19 vaccine. Findings of the study overall: Donor demographics were predominantly white British with a female majority; clonal diversity may be underestimated. Spike-specific TCR breadth and depth both grew after two AZD1222 doses.

With 4 bases removed from V and 2 bases from J, the gap between germline ends came to 15 bases. The CDR3 has 15 residues. CDR1 and CDR2 (germline): SGDLS, YYNGEE. The chain employs TRBV9 and TRBJ1-1; D possibly corresponds to TRBD1 (5 bases). The sequenced sample was peripheral blood, obtained 28 days after the second AZD1222 dose. This TCR was recovered from an adult who received the AZD1222 COVID-19 vaccine. The CDR3 DNA sequence: TGTGCCAGCAGCCTTGGGGGGGGTGGCAACACTGAAGCTTTCTTT. Translated: CASSLGGGGNTEAFF.